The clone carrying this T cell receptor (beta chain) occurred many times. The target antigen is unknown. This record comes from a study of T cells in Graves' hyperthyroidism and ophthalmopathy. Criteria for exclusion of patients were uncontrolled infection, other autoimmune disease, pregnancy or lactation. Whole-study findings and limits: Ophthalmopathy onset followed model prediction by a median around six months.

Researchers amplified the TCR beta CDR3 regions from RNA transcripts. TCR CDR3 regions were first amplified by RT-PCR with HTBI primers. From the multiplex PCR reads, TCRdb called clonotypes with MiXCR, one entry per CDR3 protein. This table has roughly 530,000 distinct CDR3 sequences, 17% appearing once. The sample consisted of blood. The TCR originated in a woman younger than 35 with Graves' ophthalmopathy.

This CDR3 reads CASSEAPRGIGYGYTF. CDR3 coding DNA: TGTGCCAGCAGTGAAGCGCCAAGAGGGATCGGCTATGGCTACACCTTC. The chain has TRBV2 and TRBJ1-2; D not certain. The germline V and J ends were trimmed by 0 bases and 4 bases, with 15 bases remaining between them. CDR1 is SNHLY and CDR2 is FYNNEI in the germline V gene. The CDR3 length is 16 residues.